The source of this TCR beta chain is a study of blood T cell repertoires in COVID-19 (TCRdb year 2020). In the study overall: Samples covering the acute and convalescent phases of COVID-19 were provided by collaborators in the United States, Italy and Spain. The material from the prospective study consisted of cDNA or gDNA derived from T cells, B-cell-depleted T cells, or PBMCs. Subjects who had been exposed to COVID-19, were actively infected with it, or had recovered from it provided the deeply sampled blood TCRbeta repertoires that made up the dataset. A freely available public database, intended as a resource for researchers studying the immune response to SARS-CoV-2, is where the repertoires were released. Samples were obtained from the ongoing ImmuneRACE study (first 160 participants) and from 1,254 subjects provided by 6 global collaborators. Nearly every sample came with metadata listing a de-identified subject ID, COVID-19 status, age in years and sex. Where available, HLA class I and class II types were obtained from metadata supplied by the sample provider rather than from assay-based typing.

The immunoSEQ Assay, a bias-controlled multiplex PCR, was used to amplify TCRbeta CDR3 regions from genomic DNA. Processing in the source paper ran as follows. The number of nucleated cells in each sample was estimated from the amplification of reference gene primers within the assay. To quantify the absolute abundance of each unique TCRbeta CDR3 rearrangement, sequence reads were collapsed and filtered. Productive Simpson clonality was computed per sample as the square root of Simpson's diversity index over productive rearrangements. The table comes from immuneACCESS by way of TCRdb, which keeps in-frame sequences with V and J called. Part of the clones is missing from these tables; in studies checked, under half for an unresolved V gene and the rest for unknown reasons. V, J and clone size are taken as reported in that table, and D and trimming were inferred from the DNA itself. In all, the sample holds roughly 150,000 clones, and over 70% of those were seen once. About 19% of the sample is held by the ten biggest clonotypes.

Samples from volunteer blood donors who had recovered from COVID-19 were contributed by a second Seattle source. The collaborating institutions used their own protocols to collect whole blood in K2EDTA tubes. For TCRbeta analysis, collaborators shipped samples in one of three forms: frozen whole blood, isolated PBMCs, or DNA extracted from either of those sample types. What the authors observed across the whole study: The amount of clinical and demographic metadata varied by source and participant and was provided uncurated.

CDR3 length: 14 amino acids, cysteine to phenylalanine. The kept DNA is CDR3 alone, 42 bases in frame from the first base. From the germline V gene, CDR1 is LGHNT and CDR2 is FRNRAP. A distance of 9 bases separates the germline ends of V and J, which lose 5 bases and 2 bases respectively. As concerns this clone: Its antigen is unknown. No much larger clonotype is one base removed from it; base qualities were not supplied.

The TCR was taken from a woman in her 70s who had recovered from COVID-19. This chain is built from TRBV12-5 and TRBJ2-2; a tentative D match to TRBD1 spans 6 bases. The specimen was peripheral blood. The CDR3 sequence is CASGPDRNTGELFF. The DNA sequence is given as TGTGCTAGTGGTCCGGACAGAAACACCGGGGAGCTGTTTTTT.